This T cell receptor (beta chain) was sequenced in a study of control samples from healthy donors and cancer patients. The V gene end was trimmed by 4 bases and the J gene end by 10 bases; junction bases not matched to a gene: 13. Germline values: CDR1 SGHAT, CDR2 FQNNGV. The CDR3 spans 15 residues. The table came from immunoSEQ multiplex PCR; TCRdb's copy has only in-frame clones and leaves some out. Found here are about 410,000 clones, 80% to 95% of them singletons; the top ten hold around 6.4%. The sequence was collected from a man aged 40-50 years with head and neck cancer. The sample was PBMCs. The gene calls are TRBV11-2 and TRBJ1-1, with 9 bases lining up with TRBD1. The CDR3 loop reads CASSSGGQGHMVAFF. As DNA, the CDR3 is TGTGCCAGCAGCTCCGGTGGACAGGGGCATATGGTAGCTTTCTTT.